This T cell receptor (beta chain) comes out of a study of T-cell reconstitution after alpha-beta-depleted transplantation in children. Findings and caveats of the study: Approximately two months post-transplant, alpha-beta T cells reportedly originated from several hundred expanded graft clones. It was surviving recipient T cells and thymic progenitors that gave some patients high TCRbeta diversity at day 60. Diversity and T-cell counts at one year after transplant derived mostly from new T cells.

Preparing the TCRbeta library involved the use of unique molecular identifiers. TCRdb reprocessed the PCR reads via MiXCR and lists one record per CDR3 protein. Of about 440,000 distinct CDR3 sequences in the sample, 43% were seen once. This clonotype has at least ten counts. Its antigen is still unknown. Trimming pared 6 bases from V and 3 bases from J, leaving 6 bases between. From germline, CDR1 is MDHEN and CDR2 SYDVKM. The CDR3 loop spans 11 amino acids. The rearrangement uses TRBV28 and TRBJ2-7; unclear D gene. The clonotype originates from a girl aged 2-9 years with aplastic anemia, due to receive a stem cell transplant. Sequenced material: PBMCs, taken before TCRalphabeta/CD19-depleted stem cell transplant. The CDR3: CASSGYYEQYF. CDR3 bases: TGTGCCAGCAGCGGCTACTACGAGCAGTACTTC.